This T cell receptor (beta chain) was sequenced for a study of T-cell reconstitution after alpha-beta-depleted transplantation in children. Preparing the TCRbeta library involved the use of unique molecular identifiers. MiXCR, applied by TCRdb to the PCR reads, yields one record per CDR3 protein. The table has about 610,000 distinct CDR3 sequences, about 10% seen once. This CDR3 spans 16 amino acids. CDR1 is SEHNR and CDR2 is FQNEAQ in the germline V gene (reference sequence). The J segment lost 7 bases and the V segment lost 6 bases, leaving 13 bases of the junction unmatched. The rearrangement joins TRBV7-9 to TRBJ2-7; TRBD2 matches at 12 bases. This TCR was sampled from a human donor who donated a stem cell graft to a child with acute myeloid leukemia. This material consisted of PBMCs from the stem cell graft donor, taken from the stem cell graft. The CDR3 protein is CASSSRLAGVRGEQYF. CDR3 DNA: TGTGCCAGCAGTTCTCGACTAGCGGGAGTCCGGGGGGAGCAGTACTTC.